Given below is one TCR beta chain in context. What it binds is unknown. One end of the junction varies from germline; a read error may be responsible. This sample is drawn from a study of tumor-infiltrating lymphocytes in primary liver carcinoma. The wider study: Sequenced samples came back with roughly 3.65 to 7.5 million productive TCRbeta reads, and the counts looked alike across tissue types.

Findings and limits, study-wide: Tumor tissue displayed a significantly greater top-250-clone fraction than blood (p = 0.039).

Researchers drew blood RNA from unsorted whole blood and extracted germline DNA as well. A constant-region primer primed TCR beta cDNA synthesis from 400 to 550 ng of total RNA. Slightly modified ARM-PCR with three nested multiplex PCR rounds yielded TCR beta libraries. MiXCR, run by TCRdb on the multiplex PCR reads, gives a single entry per CDR3 protein. This table has 300,000 to 400,000 distinct CDR3 sequences, around 60% appearing once. This TCR was recovered from a man aged 35 to 55 with primary liver carcinoma and hepatitis B virus infection. Input material: peripheral blood.

This chain's CDR3 is CANSSGSTDTQYF. The CDR3 bases are TGTGCCAACAGTTCCGGGAGCACAGATACGCAGTATTTT. The V call is TRBV28, the J call TRBJ2-3; D uncertain. This CDR3 is 13 amino acids long. CDR1 is MDHEN and CDR2 is SYDVKM in the germline V gene.